This T cell receptor beta chain was documented in a study of cytomegalovirus exposure and HLA in healthy donors. Study-wide results and limits: Differences between HLA loci emerged in a later analysis of TCR association rates, with DRB1 most and HLA-C fewest. The study recorded about 150 TCR beta chains that were cytomegalovirus-associated. It was taken for granted in presence/absence analyses that sequencing depth across donors was roughly uniform.

Turning to this clone: What it binds is unknown.

The junction had 14 bases not matched to a gene; V was cut back by 4 bases and J by 1 base. There are 19 residues in the CDR3. Germline V gene lookup returns CDR1 LGHNA and CDR2 YNFKEQ. Use of 60 Vbeta and 13 Jbeta primers characterized the PCR. Authors' processing steps: Approximately 78 million unique TCR beta chains, around 10 million of them shared, were counted by a later analysis. Assay: immunoSEQ multiplex PCR; the TCRdb copy retains only in-frame clones and omits some. V, J and clone size derive from that table, while D and trimming were established from the DNA sequence. The data show hundreds of thousands of clones, 77% seen once.

Sequencing used PBMCs. This sequence originates from an older woman in good health and CMV-seropositive. The V call is TRBV4-2, the J call TRBJ1-5; 9 nucleotides align to TRBD1. The CDR3 protein is CASSPRLRTGAQSNQPQHF. CDR3 nucleotide sequence: TGTGCCAGCAGCCCCCGTCTGAGGACAGGGGCGCAGAGCAATCAGCCCCAGCATTTT.